A single sample is the source of the 17 T cell receptor beta chains below, sequenced in a study of blood T cell repertoires in COVID-19 (dated by TCRdb to about 2020). Libraries were prepared through the immunoSEQ multiplex PCR assay. What TCRdb holds here is the immuneACCESS table cut down to in-frame rearrangements. Part of the clones is not present; checked against another copy, under half of the missing clones reflect an unresolved V gene, and the others are unexplained. The sample yields under 300,000 clones; more than 75% were counted once. Approximately 2% of the sample goes to the ten largest clones. Sample: PBMCs or T cells enriched from blood (not recorded which). These receptors were obtained from a woman aged 55 to 70 in a cohort exposed to, infected with or recovered from COVID-19 (not recorded which).

The chain combines TRBV18 with TRBJ1-1; 7 bases fit TRBD1. Losses at the gene ends were 6 bases for V and 4 bases for J; bases not matched to a gene: 5. The CDR3 has 13 amino acids. Looked up from germline, CDR1 is KGHSH and CDR2 is LQKENI. This CDR3 is CASSTQGGTEAFF. The CDR3 nucleotides read TGTGCCAGCTCGACCCAGGGGGGCACTGAAGCTTTCTTT. Looking up the rest from reference TRBV18 and TRBJ1-1 gives the full variable domain: NAGVMQNPRHLVRRRGQEARLRCSPMKGHSHVYWYRQLPEEGLKFMVYLQKENIIDESGMPKERFSAEFPKEGPSILRIQQVVRGDSAAYFCASSTQGGTEAFFGQGTRLTVV.

This clone was recorded a few times. The chain couples TRBV7-9 to TRBJ2-7; 7 nucleotides agree with TRBD2. In germline, CDR1 is SEHNR, CDR2 FQNEAQ (reference sequence). J gave up 5 bases and V 5 bases, and 6 bases lay outside the gene matches. The CDR3 has 13 residues. The CDR3 is CASSLGGIHEQYF. The CDR3 DNA reads TGTGCCAGCAGCCTGGGGGGGATCCACGAGCAGTACTTC. Full variable domain (missing parts from reference TRBV7-9 and TRBJ2-7): DTGVSQNPRHKITKRGQNVTFRCDPISEHNRLYWYRQTLGQGPEFLTYFQNEAQLEKSRLLSDRFSAERPKGSFSTLEIQRTEQGDSAMYLCASSLGGIHEQYFGPGTRLTVT.

V is TRBV19 and J is TRBJ2-3; 15 bases line up with TRBD2. CDR1 is LNHDA and CDR2 is SQIVND in the germline V gene (reference sequence). V was pared by 7 bases and J by 7 bases, with 15 bases of the junction left unmatched. The CDR3 loop spans 18 amino acids. The CDR3 sequence: CASNGSPGTSGRWNTQYF. The CDR3 region has the DNA TGTGCCAGTAATGGCTCGCCCGGGACTAGCGGGAGGTGGAATACGCAGTATTTT.

This clone appeared a few times. This chain links TRBV30 with TRBJ1-2; TRBD1 matches 8 bases. Germline CDR1 is GTSNPN and CDR2 is SVGIG (reference sequence). The CDR3 extends over 14 amino acids. V gave up 2 bases and J gave up 6 bases; unmatched junction bases: 8. The CDR3 DNA sequence: TGTGCCTGGAGTACCGACGACAGGGGCAATGGCTACACCTTC. Amino acids: CAWSTDDRGNGYTF.

The rearrangement joins TRBV27 to TRBJ2-3; 9 bases match TRBD2. V trimming: 3 bases; J trimming: 7 bases; junction bases outside the gene matches: 8. Germline CDR1 and CDR2: MNHEY and SMNVEV (reference sequence). The CDR3 is 15 residues long. CDR3 amino acids: CASSFGSGSEHTQYF. CDR3 nucleotide sequence: TGTGCCAGCAGTTTCGGTAGCGGGAGCGAGCATACGCAGTATTTT.

V gene TRBV30 combines with J gene TRBJ2-3, with D unclear. V was trimmed by 1 base and J by 4 bases, leaving 6 bases between them. Per the germline V gene, CDR1 is GTSNPN and CDR2 is SVGIG (reference sequence). The CDR3 loop spans 12 amino acids. CDR3 region: CAWSELSDTQYF. The CDR3 DNA sequence: TGTGCCTGGAGTGAACTCTCAGATACGCAGTATTTT.

There are a few counts of this clone. The chain joins TRBV24-1 to TRBJ1-1; 9 bases map to TRBD1. The J segment lost 4 bases and the V segment lost 6 bases, leaving 8 bases of the junction unmatched. The CDR3 covers 15 residues. Germline CDR1 and CDR2: KGHDR and SFDVKD. The CDR3 region has the DNA TGTGCCACCAGTTCCACCGGGACAGGGTTCACTGAAGCTTTCTTT. Its protein is CATSSTGTGFTEAFF.

This sequence joins TRBV6-7 and TRBJ2-1; no clear D. TRBV6-7 is filed as an ORF, its function uncertain. V was clipped by 9 bases and J by 3 bases, with 9 bases between them. The CDR3 contains 12 residues. CDR3 in DNA: TGTGCCAGGCCCGACTGCTACAATGAGCAGTTCTTC. Its protein product is CARPDCYNEQFF.

This chain links TRBV6-5 with TRBJ1-2; possibly TRBD1 for D (5 bases). This CDR3 is 14 amino acids long. V was cut by 5 bases and J by 4 bases, with 14 bases left in between. Germline loops: CDR1 MNHEY, CDR2 SVGAGI. The CDR3 region has the DNA TGTGCCAGCAGTCGACACCGGGACTCCTATGGCTACACCTTC. It yields the protein CASSRHRDSYGYTF.

The CDR3 DNA reads as TGTGCCAGTGGATGGACGGGAGGGGGGGAGCTGTTTTTT. This sequence encodes CASGWTGGGELFF. This chain uses TRBV19 with TRBJ2-2, with 8 nucleotides matching TRBD2. The junction had 7 bases not matched to a gene; V was cut back by 8 bases and J by 8 bases. The CDR3 is made up of 13 amino acids. CDR1 and CDR2 from the germline V gene are LNHDA and SQIVND (reference sequence).

V gene TRBV7-3 combines with J gene TRBJ2-1, with unresolved D. The ends were cut back, 5 bases at V and 10 bases at J, with 12 bases in the middle. Germline lookup yields CDR1 SGHTA and CDR2 FQGTGA. The CDR3 length is 12 residues. The CDR3 DNA reads TGTGCCAGCAGCCCCGCCCGACTCGAGCAGTTCTTC. As protein: CASSPARLEQFF.

The chain has TRBV27 and TRBJ2-7, with 8 nucleotides matching TRBD2. Germline-derived CDR1 and CDR2 are MNHEY and SMNVEV (reference sequence). Trimming removed 8 bases from V and 5 bases from J; junction bases left unmatched: 14. The CDR3 runs 15 residues. CDR3 sequence (DNA): TGTGCCAGCCTCAAGCGGGAGAAGGGCCTGCACGAGCAGTACTTC. Its protein product is CASLKREKGLHEQYF.

The chain links TRBV6-2 or TRBV6-3 to TRBJ2-2, with unresolved D. V was trimmed by 2 bases and J by 10 bases, leaving 11 bases between them. The germline gives CDR1 MNHEY, CDR2 SVGEGT. CDR3 length: 13 amino acids. In nucleotides, the CDR3 is TGTGCCAGCAGTTACGTTCTTGAGGAGGAGCTGTTTTTT. Amino acids: CASSYVLEEELFF.

V and J are TRBV10-3 and TRBJ1-2; the D gene is possibly TRBD1 (6 bases). The CDR3 runs 15 residues. The ends were cut back, 2 bases at V and 4 bases at J, with 14 bases in the middle. The V gene's germline CDR1 is ENHRY and CDR2 SYGVKD. CDR3 coding DNA: TGTGCCATCAGTGAGCTAACAGGGTGGTCCTATGGCTACACCTTC. Protein sequence: CAISELTGWSYGYTF.

In its sample, this clone was seen once. The chain links TRBV3-1 (or the pseudogene TRBV3-2) to TRBJ2-3, with TRBD1 matching over 7 bases. Per germline, CDR1 LGHDT and CDR2 YNNKEL (reference sequence). The CDR3 runs 15 residues. The ends lost 4 bases at V and 1 base at J; junction bases unmatched: 5. The CDR3 DNA is TGTGCCAGCAGCCTTGGCACAGGGGGCACAGATACGCAGTATTTT. This encodes CASSLGTGGTDTQYF.

A remark on this clone: One junction end does not reproduce the germline sequence, and a read error may be involved. This chain links TRBV7-7 with TRBJ2-7; D gene unclear. From germline, CDR1 is SSHAT and CDR2 FNYEAQ (reference sequence). This CDR3 is built from 13 residues. The CDR3 DNA follows: TGTGCTAGCAGCTTAACCACAGCCTACGAGCAGTACTTC. It specifies CASSLTTAYEQYF.

The rearrangement uses TRBV9 and TRBJ2-7; the match to TRBD1 covers 11 bases. The germline V gene has CDR1 SGDLS and CDR2 YYNGEE. This CDR3 region has 15 residues. Trimming took 1 base from V and 5 from J; bases not matched to a gene: 5. In DNA, the CDR3 is TGTGCCAGCAGCGTAACCGGGACAGGGGGAAACGAGCAGTACTTC. Residues: CASSVTGTGGNEQYF.